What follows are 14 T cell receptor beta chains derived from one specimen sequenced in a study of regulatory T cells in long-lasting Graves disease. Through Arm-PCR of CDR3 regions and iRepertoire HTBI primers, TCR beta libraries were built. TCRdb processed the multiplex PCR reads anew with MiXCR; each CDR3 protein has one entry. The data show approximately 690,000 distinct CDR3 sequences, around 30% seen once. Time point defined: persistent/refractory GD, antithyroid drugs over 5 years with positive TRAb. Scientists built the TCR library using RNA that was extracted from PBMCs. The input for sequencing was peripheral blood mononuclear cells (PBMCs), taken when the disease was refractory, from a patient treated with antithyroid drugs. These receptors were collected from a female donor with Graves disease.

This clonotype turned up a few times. The CDR3 protein is CASSQDSGHYGYTF. The CDR3 DNA follows: TGTGCCAGCAGCCAAGATTCGGGACACTATGGCTACACCTTC. V and J are TRBV3-1 and TRBJ1-2; the D gene is possibly TRBD1 (5 bases). V lost 0 bases and J lost 3, with 8 bases in between. CDR3 length: 14 amino acids. Germline loops: CDR1 LGHDT, CDR2 YNNKEL (reference sequence).

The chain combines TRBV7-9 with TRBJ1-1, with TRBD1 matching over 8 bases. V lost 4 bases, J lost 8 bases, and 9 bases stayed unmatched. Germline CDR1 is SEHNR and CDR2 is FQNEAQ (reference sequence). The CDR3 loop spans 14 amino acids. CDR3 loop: CASSSGQDSTEAFF. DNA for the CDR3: TGTGCCAGCAGCTCGGGACAGGATTCGACCGAAGCTTTCTTT.

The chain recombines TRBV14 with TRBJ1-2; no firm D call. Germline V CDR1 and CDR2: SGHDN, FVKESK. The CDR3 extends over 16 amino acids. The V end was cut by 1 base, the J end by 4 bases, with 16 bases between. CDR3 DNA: TGTGCCAGCAGCCAAGTCGGTGGCAGGAGATCCTATGGCTACACCTTC. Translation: CASSQVGGRRSYGYTF.

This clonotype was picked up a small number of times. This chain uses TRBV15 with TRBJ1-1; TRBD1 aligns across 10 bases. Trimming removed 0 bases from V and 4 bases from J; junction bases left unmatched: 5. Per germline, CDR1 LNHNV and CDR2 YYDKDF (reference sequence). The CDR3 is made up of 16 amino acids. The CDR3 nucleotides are TGTGCCACCAGCAGAGATAATGGGACAGGGGCCACTGAAGCTTTCTTT. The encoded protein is CATSRDNGTGATEAFF.

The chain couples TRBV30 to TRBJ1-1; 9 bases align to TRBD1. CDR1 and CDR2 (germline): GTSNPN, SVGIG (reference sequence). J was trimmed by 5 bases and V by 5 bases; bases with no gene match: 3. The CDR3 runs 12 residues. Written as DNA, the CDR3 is TGTGCCTGGGGGACAGGGACAACTGAAGCTTTCTTT. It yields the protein CAWGTGTTEAFF.

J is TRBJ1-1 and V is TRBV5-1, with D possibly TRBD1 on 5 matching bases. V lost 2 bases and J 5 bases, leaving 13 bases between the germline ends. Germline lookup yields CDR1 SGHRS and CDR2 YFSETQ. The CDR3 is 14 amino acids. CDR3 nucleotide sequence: TGCGCCAGCAGCTTCAAAGGGGCAGGTACTGAAGCTTTCTTT. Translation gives CASSFKGAGTEAFF.

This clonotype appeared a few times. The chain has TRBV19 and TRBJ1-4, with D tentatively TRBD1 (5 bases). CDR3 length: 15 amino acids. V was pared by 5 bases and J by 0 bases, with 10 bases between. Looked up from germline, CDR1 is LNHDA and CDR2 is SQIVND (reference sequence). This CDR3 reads CASSGGAATNEKLFF. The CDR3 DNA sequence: TGTGCCAGTAGTGGCGGGGCCGCAACTAATGAAAAACTGTTTTTT.

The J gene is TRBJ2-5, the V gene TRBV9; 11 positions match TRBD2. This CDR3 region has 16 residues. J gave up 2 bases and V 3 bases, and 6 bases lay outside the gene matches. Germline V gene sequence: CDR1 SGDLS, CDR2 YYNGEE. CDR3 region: CASSGWGLAAQETQYF. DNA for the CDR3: TGTGCCAGCAGCGGATGGGGACTAGCGGCACAAGAGACCCAGTACTTC.

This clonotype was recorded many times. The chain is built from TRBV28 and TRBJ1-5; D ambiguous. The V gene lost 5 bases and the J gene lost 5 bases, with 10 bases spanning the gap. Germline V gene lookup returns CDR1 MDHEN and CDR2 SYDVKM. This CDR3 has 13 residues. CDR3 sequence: CASSEVKDQPQHF. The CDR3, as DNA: TGTGCCAGCAGTGAAGTTAAGGATCAGCCCCAGCATTTT.

For the CDR3, the DNA is TGTGCCAGCACCATAAGAGAGGCGGGAGTGAGCCAAGAGACCCAGTACTTC. Its translation: CASTIREAGVSQETQYF. V gene TRBV6-2 or TRBV6-3 combines with J gene TRBJ2-5; 7 bases match TRBD2. Germline-derived CDR1 and CDR2 are MNHEY and SVGEGT. V lost 7 bases and J lost 1; bases outside the gene matches: 15. This CDR3 is built from 17 residues.

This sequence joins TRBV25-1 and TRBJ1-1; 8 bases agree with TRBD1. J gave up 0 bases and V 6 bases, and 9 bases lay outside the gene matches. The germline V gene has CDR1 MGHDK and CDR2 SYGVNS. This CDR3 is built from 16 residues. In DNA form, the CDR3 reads TGTGCCAGCAGCAGGACCGGGACAGGTATGAACACTGAAGCTTTCTTT. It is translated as CASSRTGTGMNTEAFF. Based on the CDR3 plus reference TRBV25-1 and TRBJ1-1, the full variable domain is EADIYQTPRYLVIGTGKKITLECSQTMGHDKMYWYQQDPGMELHLIHYSYGVNSTEKGDLSSESTVSRIRTEHFPLTLESARPSHTSQYLCASSRTGTGMNTEAFFGQGTRLTVV.

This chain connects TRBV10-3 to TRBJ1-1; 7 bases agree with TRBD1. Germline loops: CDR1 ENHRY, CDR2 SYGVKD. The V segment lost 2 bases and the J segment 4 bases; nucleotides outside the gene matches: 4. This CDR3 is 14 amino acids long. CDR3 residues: CAISEDRVGTEAFF. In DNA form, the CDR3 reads TGTGCCATCAGTGAGGACAGGGTCGGCACTGAAGCTTTCTTT.

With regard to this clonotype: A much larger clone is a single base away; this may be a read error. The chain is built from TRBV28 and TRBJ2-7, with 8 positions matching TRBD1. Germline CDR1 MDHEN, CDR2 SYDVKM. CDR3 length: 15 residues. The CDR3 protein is CVSSPGQGLVYEQYF. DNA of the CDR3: TGTGTCAGCAGTCCCGGACAGGGCCTCGTCTACGAGCAGTACTTC.

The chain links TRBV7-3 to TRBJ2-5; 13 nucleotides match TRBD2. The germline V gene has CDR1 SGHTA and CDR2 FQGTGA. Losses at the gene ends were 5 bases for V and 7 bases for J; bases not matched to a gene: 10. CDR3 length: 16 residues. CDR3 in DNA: TGTGCCAGCAGCGCGACTAGCGGGAGGCGGGAGGTGACCCAGTACTTC. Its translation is CASSATSGRREVTQYF.